This record concerns one TCR beta chain sequence. Antigen unknown. The CD4+ fraction was divided into a CD45RA+ naive subset and a CD45RA-negative memory subset. The data stem from a study of shared clonotypes between healthy human individuals. Study background: Contributing individuals were two females and a few males aged 18 to 49.

Study observations and caveats: Memory subsets generally showed lower estimated richness than naive subsets. Represented diversity, genetic and exposure-history alike, was limited by few donors.

Sequenced by immunoSEQ multiplex PCR; TCRdb stores in-frame clones only, minus some. The sample lists 2 million to 3 million clones, around nine tenths seen once, with over 0.12% in the top ten. Germline-derived CDR1 and CDR2 are MNHEY and SVGAGI. This CDR3 region has 13 residues. Deletions cut 5 bases from V and 8 bases from J, with 15 bases between. The sequence came from a man aged 18 to 30 in good health. This chain joins TRBV6-5 and TRBJ1-2; perhaps TRBD1 as D (5 bases). Sequencing was carried out using naive CD4+ T cells sorted from blood. Noted subset: CD45RA+ positively selected. Here the CDR3 reads CASSPPQGGGYTF. Here the CDR3 DNA reads TGTGCCAGCAGTCCCCCGCAGGGTGGGGGCTACACCTTC.